Sample share makes the clone carrying this T cell receptor beta chain medium-sized. Its specificity is not known. These data come from a study of prognosis after radiotherapy for stage I lung cancer. In the study overall: Roughly five patients had oligometastatic NSCLC after surgical resection of the primary tumor, and 13 to 15 had newly diagnosed primary stage I lung tumors. Findings and limits, study-wide: Patients with and without metastases reportedly differed in TRBV and TRBJ gene usage frequencies. Once stereotactic body radiation therapy had been given, unique TCR clone counts fell, with a median of around 10,000 versus 6,900.

This CDR3 is built from 14 residues. Looked up from germline, CDR1 is MDHEN and CDR2 is SYDVKM. J was trimmed by 9 bases and V by 6 bases; bases with no gene match: 8. At both of two time points, around 5.6 milliliters of peripheral blood were drawn. CDR3 of TCR beta was amplified from genomic DNA via a two-round multiplex PCR. Primers specific to each TRBV and TRBJ gene were used in first-round PCR. One entry per CDR3 protein results from TCRdb running MiXCR on the multiplex PCR reads. Found here are about 17,000 distinct CDR3 sequences, 44% of them singletons; the top ten hold roughly two fifths. The clonotype was recovered from a donor aged 50 or older with non-small cell lung cancer. This rearrangement joins TRBV28 to TRBJ1-6, with 7 bases matching TRBD1. The sequencing here drew on PBMCs, taken before or after stereotactic body radiation therapy (not recorded which). CDR3 sequence reads: CASRPTGEGSPLHF. CDR3 DNA sequence: TGTGCCAGCAGACCAACAGGGGAGGGTTCACCCCTCCACTTT.